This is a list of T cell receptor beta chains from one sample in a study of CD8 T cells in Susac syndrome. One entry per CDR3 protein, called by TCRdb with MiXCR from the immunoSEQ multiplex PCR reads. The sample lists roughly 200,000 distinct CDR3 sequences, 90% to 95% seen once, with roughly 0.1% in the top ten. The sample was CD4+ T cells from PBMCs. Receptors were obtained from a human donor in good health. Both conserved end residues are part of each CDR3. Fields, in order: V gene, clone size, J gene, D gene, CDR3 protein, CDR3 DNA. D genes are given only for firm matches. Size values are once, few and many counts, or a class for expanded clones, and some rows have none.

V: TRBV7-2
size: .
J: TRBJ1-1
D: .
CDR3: CASSLVGWLNTEAFF
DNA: TGTGCCAGCAGCTTAGTGGGGTGGCTGAACACTGAAGCTTTCTTT

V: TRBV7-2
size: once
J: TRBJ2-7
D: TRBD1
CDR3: CASSLHRGGQYF
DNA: TGTGCCAGCAGCCTACACAGGGGCGGGCAGTACTTC

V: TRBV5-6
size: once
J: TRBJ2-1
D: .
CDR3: CASYPRAGLSYNEQFF
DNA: TGTGCCAGCTACCCCCGAGCGGGTTTGTCCTACAATGAGCAGTTCTTC

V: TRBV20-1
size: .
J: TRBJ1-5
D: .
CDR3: CSASGDGNQPQHF
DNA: TGCAGTGCTTCAGGGGACGGGAATCAGCCCCAGCATTTT

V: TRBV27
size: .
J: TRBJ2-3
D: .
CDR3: CASSLFSSESTDTQYF
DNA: TGTGCCAGCAGTTTATTTTCTAGCGAGAGCACAGATACGCAGTATTTT

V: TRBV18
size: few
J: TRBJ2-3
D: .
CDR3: CASSPVGDTQYF
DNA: TGTGCCAGCTCCCCGGTGGGGGATACGCAGTATTTT

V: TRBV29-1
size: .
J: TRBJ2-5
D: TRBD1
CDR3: CSVQLVQGETQYF
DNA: TGCAGCGTCCAACTGGTACAGGGGGAGACCCAGTACTTC

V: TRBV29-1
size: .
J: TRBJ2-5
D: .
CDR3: CSVWKYQETQYF
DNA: TGCAGCGTTTGGAAGTACCAAGAGACCCAGTACTTC

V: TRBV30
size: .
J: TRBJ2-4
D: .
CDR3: CAWSVRVINIQYF
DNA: TGTGCCTGGAGTGTACGGGTGATAAACATTCAGTACTTC

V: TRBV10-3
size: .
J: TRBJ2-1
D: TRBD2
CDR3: CAITPLAVGDEQFF
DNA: TGTGCCATCACCCCTCTAGCGGTCGGGGATGAGCAGTTCTTC

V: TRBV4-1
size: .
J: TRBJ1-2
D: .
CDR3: CASSQDLTGVNGYTF
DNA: TGCGCCAGCAGCCAAGATCTTACCGGGGTTAATGGCTACACCTTC

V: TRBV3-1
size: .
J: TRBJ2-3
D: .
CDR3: CASSQDQGLPQYF
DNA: TGTGCCAGCAGCCAAGACCAGGGCTTGCCGCAGTATTTT

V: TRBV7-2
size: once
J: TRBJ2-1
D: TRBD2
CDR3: CASSLTSGSRYEQFF
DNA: TGTGCCAGCAGCCTGACTAGCGGGAGCCGCTATGAGCAGTTCTTC

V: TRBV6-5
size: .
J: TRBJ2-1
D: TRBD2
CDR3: CASSYRGGSSYNEQFF
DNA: TGTGCCAGCAGTTATAGGGGCGGGAGCTCCTACAATGAGCAGTTCTTC

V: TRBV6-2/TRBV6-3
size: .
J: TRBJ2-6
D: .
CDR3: CASSDPSSGANVLTF
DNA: TGTGCCAGCAGTGACCCGAGCTCTGGGGCCAACGTCCTGACTTTC

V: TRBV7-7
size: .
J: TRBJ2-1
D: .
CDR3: CASSPDTYNEQFF
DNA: TGTGCTAGCAGCCCCGACACCTACAATGAGCAGTTCTTC

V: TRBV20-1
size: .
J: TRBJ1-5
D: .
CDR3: CSAIRDPNQPQHF
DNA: TGCAGTGCCATCCGGGACCCTAATCAGCCCCAGCATTTT

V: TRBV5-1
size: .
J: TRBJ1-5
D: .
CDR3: CASSPDTNQPQHF
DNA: TGCGCCAGCAGCCCCGACACCAATCAGCCCCAGCATTTT

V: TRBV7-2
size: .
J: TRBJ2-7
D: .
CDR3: CASSQTGSSYEQYF
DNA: TGTGCCAGCAGCCAGACGGGGTCCTCCTACGAGCAGTACTTC

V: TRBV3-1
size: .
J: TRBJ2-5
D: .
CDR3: CASRPDQETQYF
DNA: TGTGCCAGCAGACCGGATCAAGAGACCCAGTACTTC

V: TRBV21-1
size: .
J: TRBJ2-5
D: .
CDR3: CASSKASGRAGETQYF
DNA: TGTGCCAGCAGCAAAGCTAGCGGGAGGGCCGGGGAGACCCAGTACTTC

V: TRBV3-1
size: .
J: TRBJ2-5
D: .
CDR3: CASSQTSRETQYF
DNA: TGTGCCAGCAGCCAAACTTCTCGAGAGACCCAGTACTTC

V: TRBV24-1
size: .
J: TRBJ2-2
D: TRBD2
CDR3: CATSDRPPASGMVGELFF
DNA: TGTGCCACCAGTGATCGCCCGCCGGCCAGCGGGATGGTCGGGGAGCTGTTTTTT

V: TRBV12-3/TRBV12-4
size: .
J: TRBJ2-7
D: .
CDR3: CASSLVGDLEYF
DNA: TGTGCCAGCAGTTTAGTAGGGGACCTGGAGTACTTC

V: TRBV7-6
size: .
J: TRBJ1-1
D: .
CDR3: CASSLVGGHTEAFF
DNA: TGTGCCAGCAGCTTAGTAGGGGGGCACACTGAAGCTTTCTTT

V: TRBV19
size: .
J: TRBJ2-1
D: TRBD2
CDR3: CASTLAGVRSEQFF
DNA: TGTGCCAGTACGTTAGCGGGAGTTAGGAGTGAGCAGTTCTTC

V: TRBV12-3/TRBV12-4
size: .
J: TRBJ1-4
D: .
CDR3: CASSFLGGTNEKLFF
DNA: TGTGCCAGCAGTTTCCTAGGGGGAACTAATGAAAAACTGTTTTTT

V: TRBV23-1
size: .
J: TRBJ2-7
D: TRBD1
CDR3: CASRDRGPDEQYF
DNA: TGCGCCAGCAGAGACAGGGGGCCCGACGAGCAGTACTTC

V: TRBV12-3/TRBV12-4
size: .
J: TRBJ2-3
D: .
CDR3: CASTNSGGGGEDTQYF
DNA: TGTGCCAGCACCAACTCCGGGGGAGGGGGCGAAGATACGCAGTATTTT

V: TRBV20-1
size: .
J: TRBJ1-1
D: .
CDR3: CSARTTNTEAFF
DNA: TGCAGTGCTAGGACAACGAACACTGAAGCTTTCTTT

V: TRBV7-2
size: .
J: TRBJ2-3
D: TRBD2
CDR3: CASSLGASGSSTDTQYF
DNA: TGTGCCAGCAGCTTAGGAGCTAGCGGTTCTAGCACAGATACGCAGTATTTT

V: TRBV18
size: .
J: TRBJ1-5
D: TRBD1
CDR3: CASSPRQGVNQPQHF
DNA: TGTGCCAGCTCACCTCGACAGGGGGTAAATCAGCCCCAGCATTTT

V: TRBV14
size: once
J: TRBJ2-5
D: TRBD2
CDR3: CASSQSSGPQETQYF
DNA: TGTGCCAGCAGCCAGTCTAGCGGCCCCCAAGAGACCCAGTACTTC

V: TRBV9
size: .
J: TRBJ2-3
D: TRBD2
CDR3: CASSPPPGGAVPQYF
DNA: TGTGCCAGCAGCCCCCCCCCGGGAGGGGCCGTTCCGCAGTATTTT

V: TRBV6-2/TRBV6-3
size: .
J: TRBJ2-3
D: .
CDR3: CASSGQWADTQYF
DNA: TGTGCCAGCAGTGGACAGTGGGCAGATACGCAGTATTTT

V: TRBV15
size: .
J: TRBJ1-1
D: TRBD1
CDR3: CATGGQVDTEAFF
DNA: TGTGCCACCGGAGGACAGGTTGACACTGAAGCTTTCTTT

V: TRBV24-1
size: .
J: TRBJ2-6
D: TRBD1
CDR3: CATAPGQGAGGANVLTF
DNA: TGTGCCACCGCTCCGGGACAGGGGGCAGGTGGGGCCAACGTCCTGACTTTC

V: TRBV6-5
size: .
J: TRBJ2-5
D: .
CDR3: CASSYVALVGETQYF
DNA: TGTGCCAGCAGTTACGTGGCCCTTGTTGGAGAGACCCAGTACTTC

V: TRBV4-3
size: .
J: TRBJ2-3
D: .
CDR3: CASSQGGQNTDTQYF
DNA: TGCGCCAGCAGCCAAGGTGGACAGAACACAGATACGCAGTATTTT

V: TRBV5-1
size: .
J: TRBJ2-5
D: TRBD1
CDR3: CASSPEGAQETQYF
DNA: TGCGCCAGCAGCCCCGAGGGGGCCCAAGAGACCCAGTACTTC

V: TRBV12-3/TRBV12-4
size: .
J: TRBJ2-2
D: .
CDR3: CASSLSRGTGELFF
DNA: TGTGCCAGCAGTTTAAGTCGCGGGACCGGGGAGCTGTTTTTT

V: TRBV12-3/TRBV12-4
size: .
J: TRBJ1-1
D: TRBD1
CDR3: CASSSDRGGTEAFF
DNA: TGTGCCAGCAGCAGCGACAGGGGGGGCACTGAAGCTTTCTTT

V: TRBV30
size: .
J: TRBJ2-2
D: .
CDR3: CASSQPGGGAAGELFF
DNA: TGTGCCAGCAGCCAACCCGGAGGCGGCGCGGCCGGGGAGCTGTTTTTT

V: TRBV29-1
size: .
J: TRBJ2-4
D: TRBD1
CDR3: CSATGTLAKNIQYF
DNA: TGCAGCGCGACAGGGACGCTAGCCAAAAACATTCAGTACTTC

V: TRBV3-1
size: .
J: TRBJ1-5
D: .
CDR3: CASSQDGGFQPQHF
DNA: TGTGCCAGCAGCCAAGATGGGGGTTTTCAGCCCCAGCATTTT

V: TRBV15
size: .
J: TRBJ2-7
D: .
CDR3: CATSRDKEALSSYEQYF
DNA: TGTGCCACCAGCAGAGATAAGGAGGCTTTGAGCTCCTACGAGCAGTACTTC